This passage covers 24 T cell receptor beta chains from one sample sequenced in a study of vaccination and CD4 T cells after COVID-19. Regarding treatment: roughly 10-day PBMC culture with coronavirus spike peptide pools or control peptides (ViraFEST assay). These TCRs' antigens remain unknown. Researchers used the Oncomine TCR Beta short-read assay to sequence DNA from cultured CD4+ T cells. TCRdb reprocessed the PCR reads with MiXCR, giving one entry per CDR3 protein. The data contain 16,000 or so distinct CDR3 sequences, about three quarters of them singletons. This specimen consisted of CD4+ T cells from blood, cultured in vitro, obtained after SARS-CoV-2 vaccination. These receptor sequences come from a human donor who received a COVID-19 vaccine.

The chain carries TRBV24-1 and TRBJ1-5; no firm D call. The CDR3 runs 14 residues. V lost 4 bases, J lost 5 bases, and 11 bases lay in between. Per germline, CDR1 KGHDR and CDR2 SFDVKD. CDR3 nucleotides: TGTGCCACCAGTGAAGGTAGGCAATATCAGCCCCAGCATTTT. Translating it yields CATSEGRQYQPQHF.

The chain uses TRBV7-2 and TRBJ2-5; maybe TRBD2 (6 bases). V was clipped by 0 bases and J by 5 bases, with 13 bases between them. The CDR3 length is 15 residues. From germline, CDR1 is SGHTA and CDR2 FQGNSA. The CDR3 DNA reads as TGTGCCAGCAGCTTAGCGCGCGGGATACAGGAGACCCAGTACTTC. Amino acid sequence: CASSLARGIQETQYF.

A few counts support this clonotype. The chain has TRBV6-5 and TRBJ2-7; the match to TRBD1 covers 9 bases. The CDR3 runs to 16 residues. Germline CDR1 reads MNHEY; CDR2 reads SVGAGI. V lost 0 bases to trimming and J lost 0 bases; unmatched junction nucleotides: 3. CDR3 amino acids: CASSYSYRGHSYEQYF. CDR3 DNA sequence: TGTGCCAGCAGTTACTCGTACAGGGGGCACTCCTACGAGCAGTACTTC.

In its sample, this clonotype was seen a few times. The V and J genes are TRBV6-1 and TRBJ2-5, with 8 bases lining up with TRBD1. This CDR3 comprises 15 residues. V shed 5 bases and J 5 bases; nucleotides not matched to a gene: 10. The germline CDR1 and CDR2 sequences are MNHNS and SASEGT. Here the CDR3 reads CASSPDRARWETQYF. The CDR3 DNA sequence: TGTGCCAGCAGTCCGGACAGGGCAAGGTGGGAGACCCAGTACTTC.

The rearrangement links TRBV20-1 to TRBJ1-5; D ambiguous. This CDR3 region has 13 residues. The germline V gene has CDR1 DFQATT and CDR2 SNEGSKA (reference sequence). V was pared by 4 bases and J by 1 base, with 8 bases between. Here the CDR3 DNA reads TGCAGTGCTATGGCTCTAAGCAATCAGCCCCAGCATTTT. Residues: CSAMALSNQPQHF.

The CDR3 is CASSPTGVAGYTF. The CDR3 bases are TGTGCCAGCAGCCCGACAGGGGTTGCTGGCTACACCTTC. V usage is TRBV7-9 and J usage is TRBJ1-2; TRBD1 aligns across 8 bases. The CDR3 totals 13 residues. CDR1 and CDR2 (germline): SEHNR, FQNEAQ (reference sequence). Germline trimming cut 5 bases from V and 7 bases from J; bases unmatched to any gene: 6. The full variable domain, with the rest looked up from reference TRBV7-9 and TRBJ1-2, is DTGVSQNPRHKITKRGQNVTFRCDPISEHNRLYWYRQTLGQGPEFLTYFQNEAQLEKSRLLSDRFSAERPKGSFSTLEIQRTEQGDSAMYLCASSPTGVAGYTFGSGTRLTVV.

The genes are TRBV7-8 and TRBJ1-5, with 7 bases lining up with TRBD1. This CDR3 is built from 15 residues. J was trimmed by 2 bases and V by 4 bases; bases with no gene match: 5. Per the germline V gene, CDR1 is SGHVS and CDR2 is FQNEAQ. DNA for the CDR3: TGTGCCAGCAGCTATCGACAGGGTGGCAATCAGCCCCAGCATTTT. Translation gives CASSYRQGGNQPQHF.

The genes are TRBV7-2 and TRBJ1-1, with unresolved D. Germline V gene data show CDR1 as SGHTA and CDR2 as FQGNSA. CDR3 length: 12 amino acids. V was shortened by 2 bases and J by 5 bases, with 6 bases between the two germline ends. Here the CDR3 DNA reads TGTGCCAGCAGCTTATACTGGACTGAAGCTTTCTTT. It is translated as CASSLYWTEAFF.

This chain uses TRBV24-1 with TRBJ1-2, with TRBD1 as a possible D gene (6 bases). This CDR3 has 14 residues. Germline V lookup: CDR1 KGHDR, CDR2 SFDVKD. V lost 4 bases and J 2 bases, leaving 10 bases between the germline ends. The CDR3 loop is CATSERGGNYGYTF. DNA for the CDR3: TGTGCCACCAGTGAGAGGGGGGGCAACTATGGCTACACCTTC.

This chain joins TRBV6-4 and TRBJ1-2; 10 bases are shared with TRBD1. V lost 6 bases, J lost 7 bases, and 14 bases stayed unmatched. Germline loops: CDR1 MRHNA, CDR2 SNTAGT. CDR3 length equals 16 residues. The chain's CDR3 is CASRRTGTGDGGGYTF. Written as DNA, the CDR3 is TGTGCCAGCAGACGGACCGGGACAGGGGATGGCGGTGGCTACACCTTC.

This CDR3 reads CASSAGLISNQPQHF. The DNA for the CDR3 is TGTGCCAGCAGTGCGGGGCTTATTAGCAATCAGCCCCAGCATTTT. The V and J genes are TRBV2 and TRBJ1-5, with D perhaps TRBD1 (5 bases). Germline V gene lookup returns CDR1 SNHLY and CDR2 FYNNEI. The CDR3 has 15 residues. V lost 4 bases and J 0 bases, leaving 10 bases between the germline ends. The whole variable domain, filled in from reference TRBV2 and TRBJ1-5, reads EPEVTQTPSHQVTQMGQEVILRCVPISNHLYFYWYRQILGQKVEFLVSFYNNEISEKSEIFDDQFSVERPDGSNFTLKIRSTKLEDSAMYFCASSAGLISNQPQHFGDGTRLSIL.

CDR3 nucleotides: TGTGCCAGTAGTATTGAAGGGGGGCGGGATACGCAGTATTTT. This codes for CASSIEGGRDTQYF. The rearrangement links TRBV19 to TRBJ2-3; tentatively, D is TRBD1 or TRBD2 (6 bases each). The CDR3 loop spans 14 amino acids. Germline V gene lookup returns CDR1 LNHDA and CDR2 SQIVND (reference sequence). With 3 bases removed from V and 6 bases from J, the gap between germline ends came to 13 bases.

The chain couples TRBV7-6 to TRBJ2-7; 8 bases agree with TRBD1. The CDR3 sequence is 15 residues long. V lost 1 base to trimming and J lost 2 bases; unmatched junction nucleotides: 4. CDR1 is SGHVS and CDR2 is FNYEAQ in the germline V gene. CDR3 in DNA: TGTGCCAGCAGCTTAGGAGAGACAGGGGCCTACGAGCAGTACTTC. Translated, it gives CASSLGETGAYEQYF.

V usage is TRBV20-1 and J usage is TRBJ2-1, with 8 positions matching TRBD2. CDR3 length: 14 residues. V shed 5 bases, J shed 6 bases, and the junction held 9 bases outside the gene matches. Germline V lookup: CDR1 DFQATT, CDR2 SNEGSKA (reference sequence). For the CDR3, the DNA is TGCAGTGCTTTTACTAGCGGTGACGCCAATGAGCAGTTCTTC. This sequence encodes CSAFTSGDANEQFF.

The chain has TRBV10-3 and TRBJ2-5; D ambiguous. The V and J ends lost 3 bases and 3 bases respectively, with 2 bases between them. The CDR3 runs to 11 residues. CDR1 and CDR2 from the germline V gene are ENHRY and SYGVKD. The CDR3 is CAISDEETQYF. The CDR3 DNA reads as TGTGCCATCAGTGATGAAGAGACCCAGTACTTC.

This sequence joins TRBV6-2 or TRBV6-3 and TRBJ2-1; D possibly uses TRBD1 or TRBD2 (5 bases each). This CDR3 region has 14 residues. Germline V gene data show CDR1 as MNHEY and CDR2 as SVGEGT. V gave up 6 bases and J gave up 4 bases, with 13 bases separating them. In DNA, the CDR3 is TGTGCCAGCAGGGGGACCCCTGAGTACAATGAGCAGTTCTTC. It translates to CASRGTPEYNEQFF.

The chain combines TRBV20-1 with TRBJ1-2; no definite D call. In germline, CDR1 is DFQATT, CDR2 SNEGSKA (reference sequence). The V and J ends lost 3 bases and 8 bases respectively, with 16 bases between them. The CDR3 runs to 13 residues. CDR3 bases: TGCAGTGCTAGTACGGGCCTCCCGGGGGGCTACACCTTC. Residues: CSASTGLPGGYTF.

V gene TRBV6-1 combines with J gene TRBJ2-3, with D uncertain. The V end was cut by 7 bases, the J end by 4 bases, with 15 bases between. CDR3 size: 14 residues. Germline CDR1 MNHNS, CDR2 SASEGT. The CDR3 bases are TGTGCCAGCACCCCGACGTCTAGATCAGATACGCAGTATTTT. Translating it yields CASTPTSRSDTQYF.

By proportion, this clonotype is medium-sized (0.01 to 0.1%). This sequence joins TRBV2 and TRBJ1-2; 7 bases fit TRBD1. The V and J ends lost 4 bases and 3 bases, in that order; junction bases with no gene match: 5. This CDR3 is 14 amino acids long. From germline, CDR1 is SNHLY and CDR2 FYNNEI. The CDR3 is CASSGTGDYYGYTF. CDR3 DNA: TGTGCCAGCAGTGGAACAGGGGATTACTATGGCTACACCTTC. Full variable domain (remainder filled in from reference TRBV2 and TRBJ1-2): EPEVTQTPSHQVTQMGQEVILRCVPISNHLYFYWYRQILGQKVEFLVSFYNNEISEKSEIFDDQFSVERPDGSNFTLKIRSTKLEDSAMYFCASSGTGDYYGYTFGSGTRLTVV.

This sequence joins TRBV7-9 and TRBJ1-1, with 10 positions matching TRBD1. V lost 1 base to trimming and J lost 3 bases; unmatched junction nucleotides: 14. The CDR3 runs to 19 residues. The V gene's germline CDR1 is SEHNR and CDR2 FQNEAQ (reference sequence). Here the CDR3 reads CASSLDQPGTGVGDTEAFF. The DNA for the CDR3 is TGTGCCAGCAGCTTAGACCAGCCCGGGACAGGGGTGGGGGACACTGAAGCTTTCTTT.

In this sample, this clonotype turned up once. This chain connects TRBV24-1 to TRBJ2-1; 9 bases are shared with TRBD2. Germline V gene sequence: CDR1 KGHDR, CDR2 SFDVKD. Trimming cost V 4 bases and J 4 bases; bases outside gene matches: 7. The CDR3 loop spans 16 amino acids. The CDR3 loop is CATSDPKRGEYNEQFF. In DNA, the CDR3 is TGTGCCACCAGTGACCCCAAGCGGGGGGAATACAATGAGCAGTTCTTC.

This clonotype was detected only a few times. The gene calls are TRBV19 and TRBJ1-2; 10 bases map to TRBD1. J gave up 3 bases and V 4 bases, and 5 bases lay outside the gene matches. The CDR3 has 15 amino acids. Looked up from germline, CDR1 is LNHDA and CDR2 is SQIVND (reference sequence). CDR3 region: CASSTPGQGHYGYTF. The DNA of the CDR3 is TGTGCCAGTAGTACCCCGGGACAGGGGCACTATGGCTACACCTTC.

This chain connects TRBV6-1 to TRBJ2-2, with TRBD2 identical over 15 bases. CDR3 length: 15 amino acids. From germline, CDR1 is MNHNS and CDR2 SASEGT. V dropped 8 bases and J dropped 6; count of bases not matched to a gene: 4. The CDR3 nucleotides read TGTGCCAGCTCTAGGACTAGCGGGGGGGCCGGGGAGCTGTTTTTT. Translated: CASSRTSGGAGELFF.

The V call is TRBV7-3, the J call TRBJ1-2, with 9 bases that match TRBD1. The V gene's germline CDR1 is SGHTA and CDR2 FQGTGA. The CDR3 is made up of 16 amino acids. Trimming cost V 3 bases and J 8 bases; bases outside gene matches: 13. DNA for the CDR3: TGTGCCAGCAGCTTTGATTCGACAGGGGGAATTGACGGCTACACCTTC. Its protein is CASSFDSTGGIDGYTF.